These T cell receptor beta chains were read from a single sample in a study of blood T cell repertoires in COVID-19. Profiling relied on immunoSEQ multiplex PCR, and the TCRdb table lists in-frame clones only, not all of them. The sample shows about 120,000 clones, 80% to 90% of them seen only once. The specimen was peripheral blood. The receptors originated from a middle-aged man with acute or convalescent COVID-19. Each CDR3 is given with its conserved first and last residue. The D gene is left open where the match is weak. Clone size is given for some rows only: seen once, a few or many times, or a class if the clone is expanded.

d_call,j_call,v_call,clone_size,cdr3_aa,cdr3_nt
.,TRBJ2-7,TRBV27,.,CASRLGGRYEQYF,TGTGCCAGCAGGCTCGGTGGGCGCTACGAGCAGTACTTC
TRBD2,TRBJ2-5,TRBV4-1,.,CASSQGLSGAYQETQYF,TGCGCCAGCAGCCAAGGATTAAGCGGGGCGTACCAAGAGACCCAGTACTTC
TRBD1,TRBJ2-7,TRBV11-2,once,CASSQLQGAGEQYF,TGTGCCAGCAGCCAACTCCAGGGGGCGGGGGAGCAGTACTTC
TRBD1,TRBJ2-3,TRBV7-3,.,CASSSLGTGGADTQYF,TGTGCCAGCAGCTCCTTGGGGACAGGGGGCGCAGATACGCAGTATTTT
TRBD1,TRBJ1-6,TRBV18,.,CASSPSMDREDSPLHF,TGTGCCAGCTCACCCTCCATGGACAGGGAGGATTCACCCCTCCACTTT
.,TRBJ1-4,TRBV20-1,.,CSASHGGDEKLFF,TGCAGTGCTAGTCACGGGGGGGATGAAAAACTGTTTTTT
.,TRBJ1-3,TRBV7-9,.,CASSPAVLTGNTIYF,TGTGCCAGCAGCCCCGCGGTATTGACTGGAAACACCATATATTTT
TRBD2,TRBJ2-4,TRBV20-1,once,CSASPASGDKNIQYF,TGCAGTGCTAGTCCGGCTAGCGGGGATAAAAACATTCAGTACTTC
TRBD1,TRBJ1-4,TRBV10-3,.,CAISRLGGDEKLFF,TGTGCCATCAGCCGGTTAGGGGGCGATGAAAAACTGTTTTTT
TRBD2,TRBJ2-1,TRBV12-5,.,CASVKSGGPVFNEQFF,TGTGCTAGTGTCAAAAGCGGGGGACCCGTATTCAATGAGCAGTTCTTC
.,TRBJ2-2,TRBV7-9,.,CASSWGQNTGELFF,TGTGCCAGCAGCTGGGGACAAAACACCGGGGAGCTGTTTTTT
TRBD1,TRBJ1-2,TRBV24-1,.,CATSDGTTTGGLGYTF,TGTGCCACCAGTGATGGAACAACGACAGGGGGACTCGGCTACACCTTC
.,TRBJ2-2,TRBV14,.,CASSQAARFRTGELFF,TGTGCCAGCAGCCAAGCTGCGAGATTCCGCACCGGGGAGCTGTTTTTT
TRBD2,TRBJ2-1,TRBV5-1,.,CASSQDRLAETNEQFF,TGCGCCAGCAGCCAAGATAGACTAGCGGAGACCAATGAGCAGTTCTTC
TRBD2,TRBJ2-2,TRBV29-1,once,CSALVPGRETGELFF,TGCAGCGCCCTCGTCCCGGGGAGGGAAACCGGGGAGCTGTTTTTT